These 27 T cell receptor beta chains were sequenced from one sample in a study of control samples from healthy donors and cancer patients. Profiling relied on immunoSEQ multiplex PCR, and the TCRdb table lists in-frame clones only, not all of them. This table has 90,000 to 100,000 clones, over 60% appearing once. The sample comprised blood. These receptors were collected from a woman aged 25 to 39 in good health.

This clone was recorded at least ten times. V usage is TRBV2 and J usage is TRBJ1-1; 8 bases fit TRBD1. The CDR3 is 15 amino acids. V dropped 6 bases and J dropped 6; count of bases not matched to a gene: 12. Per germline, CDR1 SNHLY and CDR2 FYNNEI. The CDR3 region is CASSATTGDKSEAFF. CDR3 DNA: TGTGCCAGCAGCGCCACGACAGGGGACAAATCTGAAGCTTTCTTT.

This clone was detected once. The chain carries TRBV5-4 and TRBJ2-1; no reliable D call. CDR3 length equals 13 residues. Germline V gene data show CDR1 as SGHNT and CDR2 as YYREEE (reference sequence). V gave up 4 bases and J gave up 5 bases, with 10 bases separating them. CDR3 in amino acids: CASSTVDHNEQFF. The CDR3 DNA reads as TGTGCCAGCAGCACGGTGGACCACAATGAGCAGTTCTTC.

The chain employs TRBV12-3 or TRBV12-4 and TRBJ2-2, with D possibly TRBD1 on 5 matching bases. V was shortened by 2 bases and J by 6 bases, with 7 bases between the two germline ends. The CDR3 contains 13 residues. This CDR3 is CASSLIRAGELFF. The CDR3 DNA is TGTGCCAGCAGTTTAATCAGGGCCGGGGAGCTGTTTTTT.

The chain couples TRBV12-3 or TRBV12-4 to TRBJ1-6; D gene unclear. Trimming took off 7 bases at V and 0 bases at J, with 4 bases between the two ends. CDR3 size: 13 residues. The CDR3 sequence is CASKSSYNSPLHF. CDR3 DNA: TGTGCCAGCAAGAGCTCCTATAATTCACCCCTCCACTTT.

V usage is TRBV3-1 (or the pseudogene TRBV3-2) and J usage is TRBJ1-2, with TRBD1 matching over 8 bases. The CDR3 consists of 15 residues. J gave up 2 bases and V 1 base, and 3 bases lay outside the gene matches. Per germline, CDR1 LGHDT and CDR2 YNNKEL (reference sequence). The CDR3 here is CASSQVGQGNYGYTF. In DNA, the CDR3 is TGTGCCAGCAGCCAAGTTGGACAGGGAAACTATGGCTACACCTTC.

CDR3 nucleotide sequence: TGTGCCAGTAGTCCGGGACACGCCGTTAACTATGGCTACACCTTC. Its translation is CASSPGHAVNYGYTF. The gene calls are TRBV19 and TRBJ1-2; possibly TRBD1 for D (6 bases). CDR3 length: 15 amino acids. Trimming took 5 bases from V and 1 from J, leaving 14 bases between them. Germline V CDR1 and CDR2: LNHDA, SQIVND (reference sequence).

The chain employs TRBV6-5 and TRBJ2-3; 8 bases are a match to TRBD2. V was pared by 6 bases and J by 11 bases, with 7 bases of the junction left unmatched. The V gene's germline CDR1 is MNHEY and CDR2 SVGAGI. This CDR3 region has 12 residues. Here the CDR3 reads CASRSGLARQYF. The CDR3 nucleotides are TGTGCCAGCAGGTCCGGACTAGCAAGGCAGTATTTT.

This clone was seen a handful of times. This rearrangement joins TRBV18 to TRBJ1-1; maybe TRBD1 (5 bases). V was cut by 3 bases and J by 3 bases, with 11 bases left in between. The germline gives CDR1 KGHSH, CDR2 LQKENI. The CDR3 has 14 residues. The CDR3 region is CASSPQTDYTEAFF. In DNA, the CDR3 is TGTGCCAGCTCACCTCAGACAGATTACACTGAAGCTTTCTTT.

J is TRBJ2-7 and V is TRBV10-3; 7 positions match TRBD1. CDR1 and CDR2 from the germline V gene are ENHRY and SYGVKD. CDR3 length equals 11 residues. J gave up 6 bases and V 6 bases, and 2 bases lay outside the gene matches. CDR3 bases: TGTGCCATCAGGACAGGGTTCGAGCAGTACTTC. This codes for CAIRTGFEQYF.

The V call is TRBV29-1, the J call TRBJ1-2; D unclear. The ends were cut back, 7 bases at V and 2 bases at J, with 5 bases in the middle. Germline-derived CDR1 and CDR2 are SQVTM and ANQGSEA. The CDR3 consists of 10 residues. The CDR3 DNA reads TGCAGCGCCCTGAACTATGGCTACACCTTC. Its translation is CSALNYGYTF.

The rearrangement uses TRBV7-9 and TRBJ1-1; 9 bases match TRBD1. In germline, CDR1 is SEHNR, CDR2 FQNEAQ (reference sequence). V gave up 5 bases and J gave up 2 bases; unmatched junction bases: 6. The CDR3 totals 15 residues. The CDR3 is CASSTGDRANTEAFF. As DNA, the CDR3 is TGTGCCAGCAGCACCGGGGACAGGGCAAACACTGAAGCTTTCTTT.

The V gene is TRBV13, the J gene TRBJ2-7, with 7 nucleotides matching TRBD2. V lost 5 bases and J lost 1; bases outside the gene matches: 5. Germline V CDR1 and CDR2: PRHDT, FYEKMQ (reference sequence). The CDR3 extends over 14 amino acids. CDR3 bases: TGTGCCAGCAGCCCATCGGGAGGTTCCTACGAGCAGTACTTC. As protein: CASSPSGGSYEQYF.

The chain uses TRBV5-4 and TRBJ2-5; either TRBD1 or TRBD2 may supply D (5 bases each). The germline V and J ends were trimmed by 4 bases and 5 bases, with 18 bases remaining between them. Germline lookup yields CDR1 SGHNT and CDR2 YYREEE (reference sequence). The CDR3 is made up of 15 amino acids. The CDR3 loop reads CASSIGAAGLETQYF. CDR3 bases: TGTGCCAGCAGCATAGGGGCGGCGGGCTTGGAGACCCAGTACTTC.

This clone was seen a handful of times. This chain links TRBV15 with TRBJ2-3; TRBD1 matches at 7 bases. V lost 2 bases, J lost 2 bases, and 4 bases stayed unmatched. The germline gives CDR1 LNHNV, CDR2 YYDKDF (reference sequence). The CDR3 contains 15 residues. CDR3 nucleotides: TGTGCCACCAGCAGAACAGGGGATTTCACAGATACGCAGTATTTT. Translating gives CATSRTGDFTDTQYF. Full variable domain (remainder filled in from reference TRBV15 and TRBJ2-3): DAMVIQNPRYQVTQFGKPVTLSCSQTLNHNVMYWYQQKSSQAPKLLFHYYDKDFNNEADTPDNFQSRRPNTSFCFLDIRSPGLGDTAMYLCATSRTGDFTDTQYFGPGTRLTVL.

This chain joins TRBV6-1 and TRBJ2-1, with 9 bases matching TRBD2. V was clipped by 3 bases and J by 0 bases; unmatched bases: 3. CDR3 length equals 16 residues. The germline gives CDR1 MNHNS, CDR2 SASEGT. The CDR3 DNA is TGTGCCAGCAGTGATTCGCGGGGGGGCTCCTACAATGAGCAGTTCTTC. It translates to CASSDSRGGSYNEQFF.

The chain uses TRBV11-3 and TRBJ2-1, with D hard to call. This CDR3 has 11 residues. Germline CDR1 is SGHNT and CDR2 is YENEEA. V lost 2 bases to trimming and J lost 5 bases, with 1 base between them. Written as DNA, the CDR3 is TGTGCCAGCAGCTTAAACAATGAGCAGTTCTTC. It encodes CASSLNNEQFF.

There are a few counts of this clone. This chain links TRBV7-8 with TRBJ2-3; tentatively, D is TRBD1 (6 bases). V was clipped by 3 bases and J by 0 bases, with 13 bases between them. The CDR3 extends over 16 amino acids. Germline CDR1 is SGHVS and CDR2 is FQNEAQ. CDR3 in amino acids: CASSFQGPSSTDTQYF. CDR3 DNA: TGTGCCAGCAGCTTTCAGGGGCCTTCTAGCACAGATACGCAGTATTTT.

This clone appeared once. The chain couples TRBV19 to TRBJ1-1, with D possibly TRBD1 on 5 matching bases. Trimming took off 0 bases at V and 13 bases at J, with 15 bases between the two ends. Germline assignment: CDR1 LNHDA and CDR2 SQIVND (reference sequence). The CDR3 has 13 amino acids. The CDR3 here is CASSIDRAARGFF. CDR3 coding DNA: TGTGCCAGTAGTATAGATCGGGCCGCAAGGGGTTTCTTT.

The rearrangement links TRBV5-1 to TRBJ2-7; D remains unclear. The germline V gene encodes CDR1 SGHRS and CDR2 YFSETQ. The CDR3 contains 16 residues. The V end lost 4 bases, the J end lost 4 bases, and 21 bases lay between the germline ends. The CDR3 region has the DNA TGCGCCAGCAGCCCGACTTGGGCTCATAGTCTTTACGAGCAGTACTTC. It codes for CASSPTWAHSLYEQYF.

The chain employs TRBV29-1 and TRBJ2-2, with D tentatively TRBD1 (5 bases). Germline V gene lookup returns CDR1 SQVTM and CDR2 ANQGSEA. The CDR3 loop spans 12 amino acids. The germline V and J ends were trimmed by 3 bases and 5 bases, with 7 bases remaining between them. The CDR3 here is CSVDRATGELFF. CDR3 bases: TGCAGCGTTGACAGGGCGACCGGGGAGCTGTTTTTT.

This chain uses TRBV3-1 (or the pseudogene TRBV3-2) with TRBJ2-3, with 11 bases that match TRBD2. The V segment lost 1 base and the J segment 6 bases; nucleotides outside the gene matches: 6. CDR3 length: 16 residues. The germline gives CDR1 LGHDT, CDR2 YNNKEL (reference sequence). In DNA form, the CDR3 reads TGTGCCAGCAGCCAAGTCCTAGCGGGGGGATGGGATACGCAGTATTTT. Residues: CASSQVLAGGWDTQYF.

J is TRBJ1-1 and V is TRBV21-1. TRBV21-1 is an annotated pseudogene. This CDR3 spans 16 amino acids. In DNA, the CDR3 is TGTGCCAGCCCCAGTCCCCGCGCACACTTGAACACTGAAGCTTTCTTT. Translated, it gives CASPSPRAHLNTEAFF.

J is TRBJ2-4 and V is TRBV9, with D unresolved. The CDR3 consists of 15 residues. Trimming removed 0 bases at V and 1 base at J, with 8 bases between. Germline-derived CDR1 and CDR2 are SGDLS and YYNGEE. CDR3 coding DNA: TGTGCCAGCAGCGTAGGTTACGGGGCCAAAAACATTCAGTACTTC. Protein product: CASSVGYGAKNIQYF.

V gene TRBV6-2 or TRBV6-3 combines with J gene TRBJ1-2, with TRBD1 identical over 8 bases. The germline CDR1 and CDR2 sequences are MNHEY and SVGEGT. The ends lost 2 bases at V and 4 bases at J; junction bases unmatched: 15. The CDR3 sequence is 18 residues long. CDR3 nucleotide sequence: TGTGCCAGCAGTTACGGGACAGGCGGACTTATACAGGGCTATGGCTACACCTTC. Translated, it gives CASSYGTGGLIQGYGYTF.

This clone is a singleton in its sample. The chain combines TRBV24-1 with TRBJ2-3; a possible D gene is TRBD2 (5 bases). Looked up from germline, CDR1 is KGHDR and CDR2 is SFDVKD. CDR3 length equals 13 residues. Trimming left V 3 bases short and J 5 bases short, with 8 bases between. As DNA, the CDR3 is TGTGCCACCAGTGATCGAGGGCAAGATACGCAGTATTTT. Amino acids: CATSDRGQDTQYF.

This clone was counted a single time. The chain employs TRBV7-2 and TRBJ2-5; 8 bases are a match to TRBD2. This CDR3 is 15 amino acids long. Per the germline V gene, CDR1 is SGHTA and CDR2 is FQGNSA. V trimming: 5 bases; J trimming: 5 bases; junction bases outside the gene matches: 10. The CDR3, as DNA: TGTGCCAGCAGCACGGACGGGGGGGCCCGGGAGACCCAGTACTTC. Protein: CASSTDGGARETQYF.

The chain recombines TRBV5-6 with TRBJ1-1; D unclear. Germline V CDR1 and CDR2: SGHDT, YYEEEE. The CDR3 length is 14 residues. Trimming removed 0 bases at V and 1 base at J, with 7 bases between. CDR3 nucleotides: TGTGCCAGCAGCTTGGCTCGGGAGAACACTGAAGCTTTCTTT. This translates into CASSLARENTEAFF.